What follows is one T cell receptor (beta chain) and its context. Its antigen is not identified. A library of TCRbeta sequences, prepared with unique molecular identifiers, was generated. One entry per CDR3 protein, called by TCRdb with MiXCR from the PCR reads. This sample has 700,000 to 850,000 distinct CDR3 sequences; roughly 15% occur once, and the top ten carry about 4.6%. The ends were cut back, 5 bases at V and 1 base at J, with 12 bases in the middle. Germline CDR1 reads DFQATT; CDR2 reads SNEGSKA (reference sequence). There are 15 residues in the CDR3. The data belong to a study of T-cell reconstitution after alpha-beta-depleted transplantation in children. Study-level findings and limits: Two months or so post-transplant, alpha-beta T cells reportedly derived from several hundred expanded graft clones. Some patients' high day-60 TCRbeta diversity was attributed to recipient cells surviving conditioning. The authors attributed T-cell counts and diversity one year after transplant mostly to newly produced T cells.

The chain links TRBV20-1 to TRBJ2-6; weak D call: TRBD2 (5 bases). This TCR was sampled from a male patient between 5 and 17 years old who had a stem cell transplant for acute lymphoblastic leukemia, so the T cells may come from the graft donor. Specimen: PBMCs, mostly from graft donor cells, collected 360 days after TCRalphabeta/CD19-depleted stem cell transplant. CDR3: CSAPHGKSGANVLTF. CDR3 sequence (DNA): TGCAGTGCTCCCCACGGGAAATCTGGGGCCAACGTCCTGACTTTC.